The clone carrying this T cell receptor beta chain was picked up a small number of times. Its target is unknown. This sample stems from a study of response to subunit inactivated influenza vaccine. Regarding the study as a whole: Few new T cells, the authors suggested, are recruited by each seasonal influenza vaccination.

TCRdb redid the calling of the RT-PCR reads with MiXCR, one entry per CDR3 protein. The repertoire holds some 500,000 distinct CDR3 sequences, with approximately 15% as singletons. Looked up from germline, CDR1 is SGHRS and CDR2 is YFSETQ. The V end lost 0 bases, the J end lost 6 bases, and 15 bases lay between the germline ends. CDR3 length equals 15 residues. The sample was CD4+ T cells sorted from PBMCs, taken less than 30 months after vaccination. The gene calls are TRBV5-1 and TRBJ1-2; D perhaps matches TRBD1 (5 bases). The sequence came from a man between 50 and 75 years old who received an inactivated influenza vaccine. The CDR3 loop is CASSLEVGRGDGYTF. For the CDR3, the DNA is TGCGCCAGCAGCTTGGAGGTGGGGAGAGGGGATGGCTACACCTTC.